This T cell receptor (beta chain) was recorded in a study of identical twins (dated by TCRdb to the mid-2010s). Regarding the research as a whole: TCR alpha and beta repertoires from monozygotic twins, unrelated adults of various ages and cord blood were deep-sequenced to test whether fetal clonotypes persist. Replicate twin experiments were performed at different times using different library preparation protocols to rule out contamination.

Libraries were constructed by 5' RACE. Sequencing used an Illumina HiSeq 2000. Template switching introduced a universal primer binding site; the final cDNA contained a unique molecular identifier, enabling accurate counting of TCR cDNA molecules. First-strand cDNA for TCR alpha and beta chains was synthesized from specific primers in the conserved constant-segment region. To control for contamination, every cDNA library carried two barcodes: a SMART-Mk sample barcode plus Illumina barcodes. TruSeq adapter sequences, together with Illumina sample barcodes, were added in two successive PCR steps. Sequencing of the TCR alpha and beta cDNA libraries was done on the Illumina HiSeq platform using custom primers. The study's own analysis went as follows. MiGEC was used to process raw reads and extract unique molecular identifiers, and MiXCR was used to find CDR3 positions. Recombination models were inferred per individual with the repgenHMM and IGoR tools using an EM algorithm. The tcR package in R was used for shared clonotype analysis, with sharing normalized by the product of cloneset sizes. To study raw recombination without the effects of thymic and clonal selection, out-of-frame nonproductive sequences were analyzed. TCRdb redid the processing of the public reads, applying fastp at Q25 and MiXCR, and retained in-frame beta chains. Rows matching on CDR3 protein sequence are summarized as one entry with the most common DNA and genes. TCRdb's processing, not the authors', yielded these V and J calls. Within this sample are some 240,000 distinct CDR3 sequences, with approximately 8.6% of them counted one time only. In total, the top ten clones hold 2.5% to 3.5% of the sample.

Overall results and qualifications from the work: Out-of-frame TCR alpha sharing in monozygotic twins was systematically underestimated by recombination models, whereas sharing between unrelated individuals was in agreement with the recombination models. In beta out-of-frame sequences, excess twin sharing was weaker, because having fewer shared sequences lowered the signal-to-noise ratio. Compared with coincidental sharing between unrelated individuals, out-of-frame TCR alpha sequences shared between twins showed an excess of sequences with low generation probability. Abundant cord blood beta clonotypes carried fewer insertions; young adult naive repertoires showed a weaker similar trend, while memory repertoires showed none. Because the same donors could not be followed over many years, conclusions were based on cross-sectional statistical analysis. Zero-insertion analyses could be partly confounded by invariant T cells such as MAIT and iNKT, though diverse VJ usage argued against such confounding for most clonotypes.

According to the germline V gene (reference sequence), CDR1 reads SEHNR and CDR2 reads FQNEAQ. Deletion took 1 base off V and 5 bases off J, with a span of 12 bases between the germline ends. The CDR3 has 16 amino acids, counting the end cysteine and phenylalanine. Left in the record is the CDR3 DNA by itself, 48 bases read in frame from the first base. This clonotype was detected ten times or more. There is no known antigen for this receptor. Base qualities are not at hand, and no much larger clone is one base apart. Every donor in the study was a healthy Caucasian. Three pairs of female monozygotic twins, all aged 18 to 29 years, were included in the twin cohort. CD4+ and CD8+ T cell populations were isolated with positive isolation kits from Invitrogen. These data were likewise used in another study, on yellow fever vaccine responses in identical twins. Per that second paper: According to the authors, in identical twins the way T cells responded to vaccination appeared partly convergent and partly personalized. The study precisely tracked vaccine-responding T cell clones in identical twins.

The source is a woman under 30 in good health. The material sequenced was CD8+ T cells sorted from blood. The rearrangement joined TRBV7-9 to TRBJ1-6; matching of 6 bases hints at TRBD1 as the D gene. The DNA reads TGTGCCAGCAGCTTAGTGGACAGTCAAAATAATTCACCCCTCCACTTT. Its coded protein is CASSLVDSQNNSPLHF. With the rest looked up from the reference TRBV7-9 and TRBJ1-6 genes rather than sequenced, the full variable domain is DTGVSQNPRHKITKRGQNVTFRCDPISEHNRLYWYRQTLGQGPEFLTYFQNEAQLEKSRLLSDRFSAERPKGSFSTLEIQRTEQGDSAMYLCASSLVDSQNNSPLHFGNGTRLTVT.